Listed here are 6 T cell receptor beta chains from one sample, sequenced in a study of blood T cells in healthy people across ages. Combining a sample-barcoded 5' primer with a J-beta primer mix, a second PCR ran for 7 to 11 cycles. A single record per CDR3 protein comes from TCRdb applying MiXCR to the 5' RACE reads. The sample lists 1.5 million to 2 million distinct CDR3 sequences, about 32% occurring once. Sequenced: blood. The receptors derive from a woman aged 30 to 39 in good health.

The gene calls are TRBV5-6 and TRBJ2-5; 8 bases are a match to TRBD1. Germline loops: CDR1 SGHDT, CDR2 YYEEEE. This CDR3 is 15 amino acids long. Trimming at V came to 2 bases and at J to 4 bases, leaving 7 bases not matched to a gene. As DNA, the CDR3 is TGTGCCAGCAGCTTAACTACAGGGGGGCGAGAGACCCAGTACTTC. Its protein is CASSLTTGGRETQYF.

This clonotype was counted between two and nine times. The gene calls are TRBV29-1 and TRBJ2-2; possible D gene TRBD1, 5 bases. Germline CDR1 reads SQVTM; CDR2 reads ANQGSEA. The CDR3 length is 13 residues. Between the trimmed V and J ends, which lost 7 bases and 0 bases, there was a span of 9 bases. CDR3 sequence reads: CSAGHTNTGELFF. CDR3 coding DNA: TGCAGCGCCGGACATACGAACACCGGGGAGCTGTTTTTT.

This clonotype was seen a few times. The chain combines TRBV4-1 with TRBJ1-4; no clear D. The ends were cut back, 2 bases at V and 6 bases at J, with 16 bases in the middle. This CDR3 is built from 16 residues. From germline, CDR1 is MGHRA and CDR2 YSYEKL. CDR3 in DNA: TGCGCCAGCAGCCAACTGTCATTGGTCCCCGATGAAAAACTGTTTTTT. Protein sequence: CASSQLSLVPDEKLFF.

The V call is TRBV6-2 or TRBV6-3, the J call TRBJ2-7; D is unresolved. This CDR3 is built from 15 residues. Germline V gives CDR1 MNHEY, CDR2 SVGEGT. V lost 5 bases and J lost 3, with 17 bases in between. Here the CDR3 DNA reads TGTGCCAGCAGTCCAGACCCGGGCAGTTACTACGAGCAGTACTTC. Translating it yields CASSPDPGSYYEQYF.

This clonotype was picked up a small number of times. This chain links TRBV5-1 with TRBJ2-7; D remains unclear. This CDR3 has 16 residues. Germline CDR1 SGHRS, CDR2 YFSETQ. The V end was cut by 3 bases, the J end by 5 bases, with 21 bases between. In DNA, the CDR3 is TGCGCCAGCAGCTCCCGAACGCGGTCCAAAGGAGACGAGCAGTACTTC. This encodes CASSSRTRSKGDEQYF.

This chain joins TRBV5-1 and TRBJ2-5, with D unclear. V was pared by 4 bases and J by 5 bases, with 12 bases between. This CDR3 is built from 13 residues. The germline CDR1 and CDR2 sequences are SGHRS and YFSETQ. The DNA for the CDR3 is TGCGCCAGCAGCCCCCAATTAATGGAGACCCAGTACTTC. Translation gives CASSPQLMETQYF.